This TCR beta chain derives from a study of blood T cell repertoires in COVID-19. The overall study: COVID-19 samples collected from the United States, Italy and Spain covered acute and convalescent phases. Nucleic acid was either cDNA or gDNA, and it came from T cells, B-cell-depleted T cells, or PBMCs.

Original data processing: Amplifying reference gene primers gave estimates of nucleated cell counts. Libraries were prepared by immunoSEQ multiplex PCR; TCRdb keeps only in-frame clonotypes and omits some of them. That table is the source of V, J and clone size, and D and trimming were worked out from the DNA. This sample has about 130,000 clones, with about four fifths found just once. Sample: peripheral blood. This TCR was recovered from a woman aged 50 to 65 with acute or convalescent COVID-19.

The CDR3 region has the DNA TGTGCCAGCAGCCCCGGACTAGCGGGGGACGAGCAGTACTTC. Translating it yields CASSPGLAGDEQYF. V and J are TRBV7-6 and TRBJ2-7; 13 bases line up with TRBD2. Germline V lookup: CDR1 SGHVS, CDR2 FNYEAQ. The V gene end was trimmed by 5 bases and the J gene end by 5 bases; junction bases not matched to a gene: 3. The CDR3 has 14 amino acids.